These 29 T cell receptor beta chains were all obtained from the same sample, sequenced in a study of T cell responses to AZD1222 COVID-19 vaccine (dated by TCRdb to the early 2020s). The time point label for this specimen denotes: baseline before first vaccination. The protocol used for the library was the immunoSEQ multiplex PCR assay. TCRdb mirrors the immuneACCESS table, restricted to in-frame sequences. Some clones are absent from its copies; in checked studies, under half trace to an unresolved V gene, and the reason for the others is unknown. For this sample the table gives 140,000 to 150,000 clones, of which around 88% were detected only once. The ten biggest clones cover roughly 16% of the sample. The material was peripheral blood, obtained on day 0 of AZD1222 vaccination. These receptors all come from an adult in good health.

V and J are TRBV30 and TRBJ2-5; TRBD1 matches at 9 bases. The CDR3 runs to 13 residues. The V and J ends lost 5 bases and 3 bases, in that order; junction bases with no gene match: 4. Per germline, CDR1 GTSNPN and CDR2 SVGIG (reference sequence). The CDR3 is CAWGGQGKETQYF. In DNA, the CDR3 is TGTGCCTGGGGGGGACAGGGTAAAGAGACCCAGTACTTC.

This chain links TRBV9 with TRBJ2-1; no firm D call. V gave up 1 base and J gave up 9 bases, with 11 bases separating them. CDR3 size: 13 residues. CDR1 is SGDLS and CDR2 is YYNGEE in the germline V gene. CDR3 bases: TGTGCCAGCAGCGTACCTAGTTTCGGTGAGCAGTTCTTC. It encodes CASSVPSFGEQFF.

In its sample, this clone was seen once. The chain links TRBV7-2 to TRBJ1-1; perhaps TRBD1 as D (6 bases). Germline values: CDR1 SGHTA, CDR2 FQGNSA. V dropped 5 bases and J dropped 5 bases, with 15 bases sitting between them. This CDR3 contains 14 residues. The CDR3 here is CASSVRGRETEAFF. The CDR3, as DNA: TGTGCCAGCAGCGTCAGGGGCCGGGAGACTGAAGCTTTCTTT.

This chain connects TRBV6-5 to TRBJ1-1; D is ambiguous. The CDR3 is 14 residues long. The germline V gene encodes CDR1 MNHEY and CDR2 SVGAGI. Trimming cost V 2 bases and J 0 bases, with 7 bases left between them. CDR3 protein: CASSYVGMNTEAFF. The CDR3 DNA reads TGTGCCAGCAGTTACGTGGGGATGAACACTGAAGCTTTCTTT.

This chain links TRBV3-1 (or the pseudogene TRBV3-2) with TRBJ1-5; the D gene is possibly TRBD1 (6 bases). Between the trimmed V and J ends, which lost 3 bases and 6 bases, there was a span of 12 bases. Germline CDR1 and CDR2: LGHDT and YNNKEL (reference sequence). The CDR3 contains 14 residues. The CDR3 protein is CASSQNRASQPQHF. The CDR3 DNA reads as TGTGCCAGCAGCCAGAACAGGGCGAGTCAGCCCCAGCATTTT.

The chain recombines TRBV7-2 with TRBJ1-5; D perhaps matches TRBD1 (5 bases). Trimming removed 1 base from V and 2 bases from J, with 6 bases in between. In germline, CDR1 is SGHTA, CDR2 FQGNSA. The CDR3 runs to 14 residues. The CDR3 DNA sequence: TGTGCCAGCAGCTTAGGGGACGGCAATCAGCCCCAGCATTTT. Translation gives CASSLGDGNQPQHF. Full variable domain (remainder filled in from reference TRBV7-2 and TRBJ1-5): GAGVSQSPSNKVTEKGKDVELRCDPISGHTALYWYRQSLGQGLEFLIYFQGNSAPDKSGLPSDRFSAERTGGSVSTLTIQRTQQEDSAVYLCASSLGDGNQPQHFGDGTRLSIL.

The chain has TRBV30 and TRBJ1-6; 9 positions match TRBD1. Germline CDR1 reads GTSNPN; CDR2 reads SVGIG (reference sequence). The J segment lost 4 bases and the V segment lost 8 bases, leaving 6 bases of the junction unmatched. The CDR3 runs to 14 residues. CDR3 in DNA: TGTGCCGGTAACAGGGGGCCGTATAATTCACCCCTCCACTTT. Its protein product is CAGNRGPYNSPLHF.

The rearrangement joins TRBV29-1 to TRBJ2-7; TRBD2 matches 10 bases. Germline CDR1 reads SQVTM; CDR2 reads ANQGSEA. V shed 5 bases and J 1 base; nucleotides not matched to a gene: 2. This CDR3 spans 13 amino acids. The CDR3 DNA follows: TGCAGCGTTACTAGCGGGGTATCCTACGAGCAGTACTTC. Protein sequence: CSVTSGVSYEQYF.

The V and J genes are TRBV7-9 and TRBJ1-4, with D uncertain. The CDR3 contains 15 residues. V gave up 1 base and J gave up 0 bases, with 6 bases separating them. The germline V gene has CDR1 SEHNR and CDR2 FQNEAQ (reference sequence). The CDR3 sequence: CASSLDAATNEKLFF. CDR3 DNA sequence: TGTGCCAGCAGCTTAGACGCAGCAACTAATGAAAAACTGTTTTTT.

This chain joins TRBV28 and TRBJ1-1, with 12 bases aligning to TRBD1. Germline CDR1 reads MDHEN; CDR2 reads SYDVKM. This CDR3 contains 18 residues. Unmatched junction bases numbered 18, after V lost 10 bases and J lost 3 bases. CDR3 sequence (DNA): TGTGCCATCCTCGCTTCCGGGACAGGGGGCCGACGAGACACTGAAGCTTTCTTT. Its translation is CAILASGTGGRRDTEAFF.

The chain combines TRBV10-3 with TRBJ2-2; 12 bases fit TRBD2. Germline values: CDR1 ENHRY, CDR2 SYGVKD. This CDR3 has 16 amino acids. V was clipped by 5 bases and J by 0 bases; unmatched bases: 1. CDR3 in amino acids: CAISRLAGANTGELFF. CDR3 DNA sequence: TGTGCCATCAGTAGACTAGCGGGGGCGAACACCGGGGAGCTGTTTTTT.

V usage is TRBV12-3 or TRBV12-4 and J usage is TRBJ1-2; TRBD1 agrees at 8 bases. The CDR3 runs to 13 residues. Unmatched junction bases numbered 7, after V lost 5 bases and J lost 8 bases. CDR3 DNA: TGTGCCAGCAGTCCAGGGGGCGCTTGGGGCTACACCTTC. Its protein is CASSPGGAWGYTF.

The DNA of the CDR3 is TGTGCCAGCAGCCTAACTAGCGGGGCGAACACCGGGGAGCTGTTTTTT. Its translation: CASSLTSGANTGELFF. The rearrangement uses TRBV3-1 (or the pseudogene TRBV3-2) and TRBJ2-2; 10 bases align to TRBD2. This CDR3 comprises 16 residues. Germline loops: CDR1 LGHDT, CDR2 YNNKEL (reference sequence). The junction had 2 bases not matched to a gene; V was cut back by 4 bases and J by 0 bases.

The rearrangement links TRBV5-1 to TRBJ2-5, with D possibly being TRBD2 (6 bases). CDR1 is SGHRS and CDR2 is YFSETQ in the germline V gene. Deletions cut 4 bases from V and 1 base from J, with 11 bases between. The CDR3 has 14 residues. CDR3 in amino acids: CASSPGGTQETQYF. CDR3 DNA: TGCGCCAGCAGCCCGGGCGGGACCCAAGAGACCCAGTACTTC.

The genes are TRBV11-2 and TRBJ1-1; D possibly corresponds to TRBD1 (6 bases). Germline lookup yields CDR1 SGHAT and CDR2 FQNNGV. Trimming took off 5 bases at V and 5 bases at J, with 15 bases between the two ends. CDR3 length: 14 residues. The CDR3 here is CASSRGQGGTEAFF. CDR3 DNA sequence: TGTGCCAGCAGCCGGGGGCAGGGCGGGACTGAAGCTTTCTTT.

This chain connects TRBV5-1 to TRBJ2-3; 11 positions match TRBD2. This CDR3 comprises 14 residues. CDR1 SGHRS and CDR2 YFSETQ come from the germline V gene. V shed 4 bases and J 11 bases; nucleotides not matched to a gene: 9. The DNA of the CDR3 is TGCGCCAGCAGCCCCTCTAGCGGGGGGTCCCAGCAGTATTTT. As protein: CASSPSSGGSQQYF.

This clone was seen only a few times. This sequence joins TRBV28 and TRBJ2-7; D gene ambiguous. This CDR3 spans 12 amino acids. Germline V gene lookup returns CDR1 MDHEN and CDR2 SYDVKM. V lost 5 bases and J 6 bases, leaving 11 bases between the germline ends. The CDR3 DNA is TGTGCCAGCAGTGACGTACTAAGCGAGCAGTACTTC. This codes for CASSDVLSEQYF. Combining the CDR3 with reference TRBV28 and TRBJ2-7 gives the whole variable domain DVKVTQSSRYLVKRTGEKVFLECVQDMDHENMFWYRQDPGLGLRLIYFSYDVKMKEKGDIPEGYSVSREKKERFSLILESASTNQTSMYLCASSDVLSEQYFGPGTRLTVT.

The rearrangement links TRBV24-1 to TRBJ2-7; D is perhaps TRBD1 (6 bases). Germline V gives CDR1 KGHDR, CDR2 SFDVKD. V lost 2 bases and J 9 bases, leaving 19 bases between the germline ends. The CDR3 runs 15 residues. CDR3 protein: CATSDWRLGQSVQYF. The CDR3 bases are TGTGCCACCAGTGATTGGCGCCTAGGACAGTCTGTGCAGTACTTC.

The gene calls are TRBV5-6 and TRBJ2-3, with 8 bases fitting TRBD1. Looked up from germline, CDR1 is SGHDT and CDR2 is YYEEEE. The CDR3 is made up of 17 amino acids. Trimming at V came to 1 base and at J to 5 bases, leaving 12 bases not matched to a gene. CDR3 residues: CASSLQGTGVVKDTQYF. The CDR3, as DNA: TGTGCCAGCAGCTTGCAGGGGACAGGCGTCGTCAAAGATACGCAGTATTTT.

The V gene is TRBV30, the J gene TRBJ1-2, with TRBD1 as a possible D gene (6 bases). CDR3 size: 13 residues. The V gene lost 2 bases and the J gene lost 8 bases, with 15 bases spanning the gap. Looked up from germline, CDR1 is GTSNPN and CDR2 is SVGIG (reference sequence). CDR3 sequence reads: CAWSLQGFGGYTF. The CDR3 nucleotides are TGTGCCTGGAGTTTACAGGGATTTGGCGGCTACACCTTC.

This sequence joins TRBV6-2 or TRBV6-3 and TRBJ2-3; D is unresolved. This CDR3 region has 13 residues. V lost 2 bases, J lost 4 bases, and 7 bases lay in between. Germline CDR1 MNHEY, CDR2 SVGEGT. CDR3 DNA: TGTGCCAGCAGTTACGAGGCCGCAGATACGCAGTATTTT. Its protein is CASSYEAADTQYF.

V usage is TRBV4-1 and J usage is TRBJ1-1, with a weak D call TRBD1 (6 bases). The CDR3 runs 15 residues. CDR1 MGHRA and CDR2 YSYEKL come from the germline V gene. Trimming removed 6 bases from V and 2 bases from J, with 16 bases in between. CDR3 DNA sequence: TGCGCCAGCAGTACTAGGACAGAAGCAAACACTGAAGCTTTCTTT. Its protein product is CASSTRTEANTEAFF.

V usage is TRBV7-2 and J usage is TRBJ1-2, with 7 positions matching TRBD1. Germline V gives CDR1 SGHTA, CDR2 FQGNSA. Trimming at V came to 1 base and at J to 6 bases, leaving 8 bases not matched to a gene. The CDR3 extends over 15 amino acids. CDR3 sequence: CASSLDFRGQDGYTF. CDR3 sequence (DNA): TGTGCCAGCAGCTTAGATTTTAGGGGGCAGGATGGCTACACCTTC.

The rearrangement uses TRBV5-4 and TRBJ2-2; 7 positions match TRBD2. Germline V gene sequence: CDR1 SGHNT, CDR2 YYREEE (reference sequence). The CDR3 extends over 15 amino acids. The ends lost 4 bases at V and 4 bases at J; junction bases unmatched: 7. The CDR3 DNA reads as TGTGCCAGCAGCCCCCCCCCGGGAGGCACCGGGGAGCTGTTTTTT. Encoded protein: CASSPPPGGTGELFF.

This chain links TRBV5-6 with TRBJ2-3, with D tentatively TRBD2 (6 bases). V was pared by 4 bases and J by 2 bases, with 14 bases between. This CDR3 comprises 15 residues. CDR1 and CDR2 (germline): SGHDT, YYEEEE. The CDR3 loop reads CASSRRREYTDTQYF. The CDR3 coding sequence is TGTGCCAGCAGCCGGCGGAGGGAGTACACAGATACGCAGTATTTT.

The J gene is TRBJ1-2, the V gene TRBV28, with D tentatively TRBD1 (6 bases). CDR1 and CDR2 (germline): MDHEN, SYDVKM. The CDR3 is made up of 17 amino acids. The ends were cut back, 4 bases at V and 2 bases at J, with 20 bases in the middle. The CDR3 DNA reads TGTGCCAGCAGTTCGACAGGAGAGTTTACTGGGAACTATGGCTACACCTTC. It yields the protein CASSSTGEFTGNYGYTF.

This chain joins TRBV7-6 and TRBJ1-4, with D possibly matching TRBD1 (5 bases). V was trimmed by 6 bases and J by 7 bases, leaving 18 bases between them. The germline V gene encodes CDR1 SGHVS and CDR2 FNYEAQ. This CDR3 is 15 amino acids long. CDR3 region: CASSTTGLVVEKLFF. The CDR3 bases are TGTGCCAGCAGTACAACAGGATTAGTGGTTGAAAAACTGTTTTTT.

This sequence joins TRBV9 and TRBJ1-2; D remains unclear. The V end lost 0 bases, the J end lost 6 bases, and 12 bases lay between the germline ends. This CDR3 has 14 amino acids. Germline-derived CDR1 and CDR2 are SGDLS and YYNGEE. The CDR3 DNA is TGTGCCAGCAGCGTAGTTGGGTACGGTGATGGCTACACCTTC. It translates to CASSVVGYGDGYTF.

This rearrangement joins TRBV6-5 to TRBJ2-1; a weak D match, TRBD2 (5 bases). CDR1 and CDR2 (germline): MNHEY, SVGAGI. The CDR3 covers 15 residues. Trimming took 0 bases from V and 10 from J, leaving 16 bases between them. CDR3 coding DNA: TGTGCCAGCAGTTACTCAGGGCGTCGAAGAGGGGAGCAGTTCTTC. Residues: CASSYSGRRRGEQFF.